This note documents a single TCR beta chain sequence. This sample was taken from a study of blood T cell repertoires in COVID-19. Study in general: Spain, Italy and the United States supplied samples that represented acute and convalescent COVID-19.

The table came from immunoSEQ multiplex PCR; TCRdb's copy has only in-frame clones and leaves some out. The data show fewer than 40,000 clones, roughly 80% seen once. Trimming cost V 1 base and J 2 bases; bases outside gene matches: 8. The CDR3 runs to 16 residues. Germline V gene lookup returns CDR1 SGHTA and CDR2 FQGNSA. The J gene is TRBJ2-7, the V gene TRBV7-2, with 7 bases lining up with TRBD1. What was sequenced was peripheral blood. The receptor was isolated from a man aged 65-85 years with COVID-19, enrolled during active disease. The CDR3 nucleotides read TGTGCCAGCAGCTTAGGTCCGACAGGGTTAGCCTACGAGCAGTACTTC. Amino acid sequence: CASSLGPTGLAYEQYF. Full variable domain (outside the CDR3, taken from reference TRBV7-2 and TRBJ2-7): GAGVSQSPSNKVTEKGKDVELRCDPISGHTALYWYRQSLGQGLEFLIYFQGNSAPDKSGLPSDRFSAERTGGSVSTLTIQRTQQEDSAVYLCASSLGPTGLAYEQYFGPGTRLTVT.